These T cell receptor beta chains were read from a single sample in a study of a mutant IDH1 vaccine in newly diagnosed glioma. Only in-frame clones appear in the TCRdb table, and some are missing; sequencing was by immunoSEQ multiplex PCR. The sample holds over 80,000 clones; roughly four fifths are singletons and the top ten take around 5%. The antigens of these receptors remain unknown. This material consisted of PBMCs, taken from a glioma patient whose treatment included an IDH1 peptide vaccine. The source of these receptors is a man between 40 and 49 years old with glioma. Both conserved end residues are part of each CDR3. D genes are given only for firm matches. Some rows have no size entry. The others give once, few or many, or a class for an expanded clone.

v_gene	abundance	d_gene	j_gene	CDR3nt	CDR3aa
TRBV30	-	TRBD2	TRBJ2-5	TGTGCCTGGACCATCGGGGGGCAAGAGACCCAGTACTTC	CAWTIGGQETQYF
TRBV27	-	-	TRBJ2-5	TGTGCCAGCAGCATCAGGGGAGTAAAGCCCCAAGAGACCCAGTACTTC	CASSIRGVKPQETQYF
TRBV5-1	-	-	TRBJ2-1	TGCGCCAGCAGCTTTATGGGTGGGGGTTACAATGAGCAGTTCTTC	CASSFMGGGYNEQFF
TRBV5-4	-	-	TRBJ2-7	TGTGCCAGCAGCTTGTCGGTGACAGCTTACGAGCAGTACTTC	CASSLSVTAYEQYF
TRBV19	-	-	TRBJ1-1	TGTGCCAGTAGCAACAGGACGGGAGCTTTCTTT	CASSNRTGAFF
TRBV14	-	-	TRBJ1-2	TGTGCCAGCAGCCAAGATCGGGTACAGGAGCCTCATGGCTACACCTTC	CASSQDRVQEPHGYTF
TRBV6-5	-	-	TRBJ1-5	TGTGCCAGCAGTTACGGGGGGGATAATCAGCCCCAGCATTTT	CASSYGGDNQPQHF
TRBV6-4	-	-	TRBJ1-1	TGTGCCAGGTCCAGTCGGAGAGGTTACACTGAAGCTTTCTTT	CARSSRRGYTEAFF
TRBV10-3	-	-	TRBJ2-7	TGTGCCATCAGTGAGTTAAATCAGATGAGCTCCTACGAGCAGTACTTC	CAISELNQMSSYEQYF
TRBV7-9	few	TRBD1	TRBJ1-1	TGTGCCAGCAGCGTGACAGGGCTGGGGTACACTGAAGCTTTCTTT	CASSVTGLGYTEAFF
TRBV18	once	TRBD1	TRBJ1-1	TGTGCCAGCTCACCCCGGACAGGGAACACTGAAGCTTTCTTT	CASSPRTGNTEAFF
TRBV7-2	-	-	TRBJ2-7	TGTGCCAGCAGCTTACAGCAAAGTTCATCGGGGGAGCAGTACTTC	CASSLQQSSSGEQYF
TRBV5-6	-	-	TRBJ2-2	TGTGCCAGCAGCTTGGGGGCAGGGTCTAAGAACGGGGAGCTGTTTTTT	CASSLGAGSKNGELFF
TRBV23-1	few	TRBD1	TRBJ2-7	TGCGCCAGCAGTCAAATGCCACAGGGGGCGATCGGCGAGCAGTACTTC	CASSQMPQGAIGEQYF
TRBV11-2	-	-	TRBJ2-1	TGTGCCAGCAGCGCCCCGCGGGCCTTCTACAATGAGCAGTTCTTC	CASSAPRAFYNEQFF
TRBV11-2	-	-	TRBJ2-7	TGTGCCAGCAGCTTAAGAAGTTCCGAGCAGTACTTC	CASSLRSSEQYF
TRBV11-2	-	-	TRBJ2-7	TGTGCCAGCAGCTTACCGGGTAGCTACGAGCAGTACTTC	CASSLPGSYEQYF
TRBV5-1	-	-	TRBJ1-1	TGCGCCAGCAGCTTGTCAGGGGTGAACACTGAAGCTTTCTTT	CASSLSGVNTEAFF
TRBV19	-	-	TRBJ2-2	TGTGCCAGTAGTATAGATGGGGCCTTAAAGAACACCGGGGAGCTGTTTTTT	CASSIDGALKNTGELFF
TRBV10-3	-	-	TRBJ2-5	TGTGCCATCAGTGAGGCAGGACGGCAAGAGACCCAGTACTTC	CAISEAGRQETQYF
TRBV29-1	-	-	TRBJ2-7	TGCAGCGTTGAAAGGGGGGCGAGGGAGCAGTACTTC	CSVERGAREQYF
TRBV6-1	many	-	TRBJ2-7	TGTGCCAGCAGTGAAGGATTGTTGGGAGCCCTCTACGAGCAGTACTTC	CASSEGLLGALYEQYF
TRBV27	-	TRBD1	TRBJ1-2	TGTGCCAGCAGTGTCAGGACAGGCGGCTATGGCTACACCTTC	CASSVRTGGYGYTF
TRBV27	-	-	TRBJ2-1	TGTGCCAGCAGTCTCTATATTGGTGGCCGGAATGAGCAGTTCTTC	CASSLYIGGRNEQFF
TRBV4-1	-	-	TRBJ1-2	TGCGCCAGCAGCCGTCCCAGGGACGGTGGCTACACCTTC	CASSRPRDGGYTF
TRBV5-4	-	TRBD1	TRBJ1-2	TGTGCCAGCAGCTTGGACAGGGGGTCCTATGGCTACACCTTC	CASSLDRGSYGYTF
TRBV10-3	-	-	TRBJ2-7	TGTGCCATCAGCGCCGGAGGTAGCCACGAGCAGTACTTC	CAISAGGSHEQYF
TRBV25-1	-	-	TRBJ1-1	TGTGCCAGCAGTGAAGAGCTATTAGATGAAGCTTTCTTT	CASSEELLDEAFF
TRBV27	-	TRBD1	TRBJ2-7	TGTGCCAGCAGTTTCCGCCAAAACAGGGGAAGTTTAAACTACTACGAGCAGTACTTC	CASSFRQNRGSLNYYEQYF
TRBV13	once	-	TRBJ1-6	TGTGCCAGCCAAGGTGGGGTTAGTAATTCACCCCTCCACTTT	CASQGGVSNSPLHF
TRBV19	-	TRBD1	TRBJ1-5	TGTGCCAGTAGTACCGCAGGGGGGCCCCAGCATTTT	CASSTAGGPQHF
TRBV7-2	-	-	TRBJ2-7	TGTGCCAGCAGCTTAGGCGGCGGGATTATATCCTACGAGCAGTACTTC	CASSLGGGIISYEQYF
TRBV5-6	few	-	TRBJ2-5	TGTGCCAGCAGCTATTGGGGGGCGGGTCGGCAAGAGACCCAGTACTTC	CASSYWGAGRQETQYF
TRBV19	-	TRBD1	TRBJ2-2	TGTGCCAGTAACCCTAGATCGGACAGGGGGACCGGGGAGCTGTTTTTT	CASNPRSDRGTGELFF
TRBV5-6	-	-	TRBJ2-1	TGTGCCAGCAGGCCACTCGGACTGGGTGAGCAGTTCTTC	CASRPLGLGEQFF
TRBV7-8	-	TRBD2	TRBJ2-7	TGTGCCAGCAGCTTAGGGCTAGCGGGAAGTCTCTACGAGCAGTACTTC	CASSLGLAGSLYEQYF
TRBV5-1	-	-	TRBJ2-7	TGCGCCAGCAGCAGGGATAGGGCCTACGAGCAGTACTTC	CASSRDRAYEQYF
TRBV7-2	few	TRBD1	TRBJ1-4	TGTGCCAGCAGCTCAGGGACAGAACCAACTAATGAAAAACTGTTTTTT	CASSSGTEPTNEKLFF
TRBV28	-	TRBD2	TRBJ2-3	TGTGCCAGCAGTTTGGGGCTAGCGGGAGGGCCTGATACGCAGTATTTT	CASSLGLAGGPDTQYF
TRBV18	-	-	TRBJ2-4	TGTGCCAGCTCACTTCGGACCGAGGCCGGGGCAAACATTCAGTACTTC	CASSLRTEAGANIQYF
TRBV7-9	-	-	TRBJ2-3	TGTGCCAGCACCATCCCGCAGGGGGACTTCGGCACAGATACGCAGTATTTT	CASTIPQGDFGTDTQYF
TRBV7-6	-	-	TRBJ1-1	TGTGCCAGCAGCTTAGACATCGGCGGACTCGGCACTGAAGCTTTCTTT	CASSLDIGGLGTEAFF
TRBV27	-	-	TRBJ1-2	TGTGCCAGCAGTCCCCCCTCCCCCCGCTATGGCTACACCTTC	CASSPPSPRYGYTF
TRBV2	-	-	TRBJ2-7	TGTGCCAGCAGTGAAGGGGCGGGGCTCTCCTACGAGCAGTACTTC	CASSEGAGLSYEQYF
TRBV5-1	-	TRBD2	TRBJ2-5	TGCGCCAGCAGCTTGATTCTAGCGGGAGGCCGAGAGACCCAGTACTTC	CASSLILAGGRETQYF
TRBV2	-	-	TRBJ2-1	TGTGCCAGCAAGCCAGGGGCCTACAATGAGCAGTTCTTC	CASKPGAYNEQFF
TRBV5-1	-	TRBD2	TRBJ2-3	TGCGCCAGCTCCCGGACTAGCGACTATACGCAGTATTTT	CASSRTSDYTQYF
TRBV30	-	TRBD1	TRBJ1-2	TGTGCCTGGACCCTATCCGGGACAGGGGCTGGCTACACCTTC	CAWTLSGTGAGYTF
TRBV15	-	-	TRBJ2-1	TGTGCCACCAGCAGAGACAGGGTGTCCTACAATGAGCAGTTCTTC	CATSRDRVSYNEQFF
TRBV6-5	-	-	TRBJ1-1	TGTGCCAGCAGTTACGCCGGACGGTCCACTGAAGCTTTCTTT	CASSYAGRSTEAFF